A single sample gave rise to the 20 T cell receptor beta chains below, sequenced in a study of CD8+ T cells in alopecia areata. As the sequencing template, cDNA was produced by extracting RNA and reverse transcribing it. Generated by immunoSEQ multiplex PCR, the TCRdb table keeps only in-frame clones and is missing some. The sample records some 210,000 clones, 50% to 60% being singletons. The material was CD4+ T cells sorted from blood, obtained at week 0. The receptors here all came from a human donor with alopecia areata.

This clone was picked up one time. The rearrangement links TRBV27 to TRBJ2-7; TRBD2 agrees at 9 bases. V was clipped by 1 base and J by 2 bases; unmatched bases: 3. CDR3 size: 15 residues. In germline, CDR1 is MNHEY, CDR2 SMNVEV (reference sequence). CDR3 in DNA: TGTGCCAGCAGTTTATTCCAGCGGGAGGCCTACGAGCAGTACTTC. This gives the protein CASSLFQREAYEQYF.

This clone turned up a few times. The rearrangement joins TRBV19 to TRBJ2-3; 9 bases match TRBD2. V shed 3 bases and J 3 bases; nucleotides not matched to a gene: 4. The germline V gene has CDR1 LNHDA and CDR2 SQIVND (reference sequence). This CDR3 comprises 15 residues. The CDR3 DNA follows: TGTGCCAGTAGTATCCCAAGCGGGGGGACAGATACGCAGTATTTT. Protein sequence: CASSIPSGGTDTQYF.

The genes are TRBV29-1 and TRBJ1-1, with D uncertain. V lost 4 bases and J 4 bases, leaving 13 bases between the germline ends. Germline CDR1 and CDR2: SQVTM and ANQGSEA. CDR3 size: 13 residues. CDR3 bases: TGCAGCGTTGCGCCCCTTCGCCCCACTGAAGCTTTCTTT. This encodes CSVAPLRPTEAFF.

The chain uses TRBV5-1 and TRBJ2-1; 7 bases map to TRBD1. With V trimmed by 4 bases and J by 3 bases, 10 bases remained unmatched. The CDR3 has 16 amino acids. The V gene's germline CDR1 is SGHRS and CDR2 YFSETQ. In DNA form, the CDR3 reads TGCGCCAGCAGCACCCAAGACAGGGCGAACTACAATGAGCAGTTCTTC. This encodes CASSTQDRANYNEQFF.

The V call is TRBV5-8, the J call TRBJ1-5, with no clear D. V shed 6 bases and J shed 2 bases, with 12 bases lying between them. CDR1 SGHTS and CDR2 YDEGEE come from the germline V gene. The length of the CDR3 is 14 residues. The CDR3 region has the DNA TGTGCCAGCATCGTGGAAATGGGCAATCAGCCCCAGCATTTT. Translated, it gives CASIVEMGNQPQHF.

For this clone: The same CDR3 arises from other DNA sequences in this sample as well. The chain carries TRBV4-2 and TRBJ1-2, with TRBD1 matching over 7 bases. Unmatched junction bases numbered 5, after V lost 1 base and J lost 6 bases. The CDR3 spans 14 residues. CDR1 and CDR2 from the germline V gene are LGHNA and YNFKEQ. The DNA of the CDR3 is TGTGCCAGCAGCCAAGTTGACAGGGTGGATGGCTACACCTTC. Protein: CASSQVDRVDGYTF.

CDR3 residues: CAWSPNRATEAFF. The CDR3 DNA follows: TGTGCCTGGAGTCCAAACCGGGCTACTGAAGCTTTCTTT. The chain employs TRBV30 and TRBJ1-1, with D unresolved. Trimming shortened V by 2 bases and J by 5 bases, and 12 bases separated the two germline ends. The CDR3 runs to 13 residues. The germline V gene encodes CDR1 GTSNPN and CDR2 SVGIG (reference sequence).

The V and J genes are TRBV29-1 and TRBJ1-1; possible D gene TRBD1, 5 bases. The CDR3 runs to 15 residues. Trimming cost V 0 bases and J 2 bases, with 13 bases left between them. Germline V CDR1 and CDR2: SQVTM, ANQGSEA. Here the CDR3 reads CSVEEMEGPNTEAFF. The CDR3 region has the DNA TGCAGCGTTGAAGAAATGGAGGGGCCTAACACTGAAGCTTTCTTT. The full variable domain, in which reference TRBV29-1 and TRBJ1-1 provide the parts outside the CDR3, is SAVISQKPSRDICQRGTSLTIQCQVDSQVTMMFWYRQQPGQSLTLIATANQGSEATYESGFVIDKFPISRPNLTFSTLTVSNMSPEDSSIYLCSVEEMEGPNTEAFFGQGTRLTVV.

V is TRBV29-1 and J is TRBJ2-3, with TRBD2 matching 7 bases. The V gene's germline CDR1 is SQVTM and CDR2 ANQGSEA. The CDR3 covers 14 residues. With V trimmed by 1 base and J by 10 bases, 11 bases remained unmatched. The CDR3 region has the DNA TGCAGCGTTGAAGGGACTAGAGGGATTGGGGCGCAGTATTTT. Translation gives CSVEGTRGIGAQYF.

In its sample, this clone was seen a few times. Other DNA sequences within the sample encode an identical CDR3. J is TRBJ1-1 and V is TRBV7-3; D perhaps matches TRBD1 (6 bases). CDR3 size: 13 residues. Trimming took off 0 bases at V and 4 bases at J, with 6 bases between the two ends. The germline CDR1 and CDR2 sequences are SGHTA and FQGTGA. The CDR3 is CASSLTGGTEAFF. The DNA of the CDR3 is TGTGCCAGCAGCTTAACAGGGGGCACTGAAGCTTTCTTT.

This clone was observed a few times. This rearrangement joins TRBV7-3 to TRBJ2-3, with 9 bases aligning to TRBD2. This CDR3 is 17 amino acids long. Germline values: CDR1 SGHTA, CDR2 FQGTGA. J lost 2 bases, V lost 2 bases, and 8 bases had no gene match. The CDR3 DNA reads TGTGCCAGCAGCTTATGGGTAGCGGGGGCCGTCACAGATACGCAGTATTTT. Amino acids: CASSLWVAGAVTDTQYF.

Comment on this clone: The identical CDR3 is also encoded by other nucleotide sequences in the sample. V is TRBV20-1 and J is TRBJ2-3, with a possible D match to TRBD1 (5 bases). Trimming removed 1 base at V and 6 bases at J, with 5 bases between. This CDR3 spans 11 amino acids. From germline, CDR1 is DFQATT and CDR2 SNEGSKA (reference sequence). In DNA form, the CDR3 reads TGCAGTGCTAGAGCAGGGGATACGCAGTATTTT. The encoded protein is CSARAGDTQYF.

Worth noting for this clone: Other DNA sequences in this specimen translate into the identical CDR3. V and J are TRBV29-1 and TRBJ2-7; D possibly corresponds to TRBD1 (5 bases). CDR3 size: 11 residues. V was cut by 3 bases and J by 3 bases, with 6 bases left in between. CDR1 and CDR2 from the germline V gene are SQVTM and ANQGSEA. The CDR3 DNA sequence: TGCAGCGTTGACCAGGGCTACGAGCAGTACTTC. Translated: CSVDQGYEQYF.

This clone was recorded a few times. The rearrangement links TRBV30 to TRBJ1-1; TRBD1 matches at 12 bases. The CDR3 is 13 amino acids. After removal of 4 bases from V and 10 bases from J, the junction contained 7 bases not matched to a gene. Germline values: CDR1 GTSNPN, CDR2 SVGIG (reference sequence). CDR3 DNA: TGTGCCTGGAAGGGACAGGGGGCGAGAGGAGCTTTCTTT. It encodes CAWKGQGARGAFF.

The chain has TRBV5-1 and TRBJ1-2; D ambiguous. Looked up from germline, CDR1 is SGHRS and CDR2 is YFSETQ. The germline V and J ends were trimmed by 5 bases and 5 bases, with 16 bases remaining between them. CDR3 length equals 14 residues. The CDR3 here is CASRWRGSQYGYTF. In nucleotides, the CDR3 is TGCGCCAGCAGATGGAGAGGCTCCCAGTATGGCTACACCTTC.

This clone was recorded a few times. The chain carries TRBV29-1 and TRBJ2-1; 7 bases agree with TRBD2. CDR3 size: 12 residues. Germline CDR1 and CDR2: SQVTM and ANQGSEA. The J segment lost 9 bases and the V segment lost 8 bases, leaving 10 bases of the junction unmatched. CDR3 sequence (DNA): TGCAGCTCCTGGACTAGGCAGGGTGAGCAGTTCTTC. The encoded protein is CSSWTRQGEQFF.

This clone was seen many times. V is TRBV5-1 and J is TRBJ1-2, with 7 bases lining up with TRBD1. In germline, CDR1 is SGHRS, CDR2 YFSETQ. J was trimmed by 7 bases and V by 3 bases; bases with no gene match: 15. This CDR3 is 16 amino acids long. CDR3 DNA: TGCGCCAGCAGCTCTATGACCGGACAGGCTTGGGGTGGCTACACCTTC. Translation gives CASSSMTGQAWGGYTF.

This chain joins TRBV25-1 and TRBJ2-7; TRBD2 is a possible D gene (5 bases). Germline V lookup: CDR1 MGHDK, CDR2 SYGVNS. V shed 6 bases and J shed 2 bases, with 11 bases lying between them. The CDR3 covers 13 residues. CDR3 nucleotide sequence: TGTGCCAGCAGCGAAGACGGGGCCTACGAGCAGTACTTC. This gives the protein CASSEDGAYEQYF.

V usage is TRBV6-1 and J usage is TRBJ1-1; D is ambiguous. Germline V lookup: CDR1 MNHNS, CDR2 SASEGT. There are 11 residues in the CDR3. Trimming stripped 7 bases from V and 0 bases from J, with 3 bases between. The CDR3 DNA reads as TGTGCCAGCAAGGTGAACACTGAAGCTTTCTTT. This encodes CASKVNTEAFF.

The V and J genes are TRBV5-6 and TRBJ1-2, with unresolved D. The V end lost 4 bases, the J end lost 5 bases, and 12 bases lay between the germline ends. This CDR3 has 13 amino acids. Germline assignment: CDR1 SGHDT and CDR2 YYEEEE. In DNA, the CDR3 is TGTGCCAGCAGCCGCAGCGCCGCGTATGGCTACACCTTC. Its protein product is CASSRSAAYGYTF. The full variable domain, its missing parts supplied by reference TRBV5-6 and TRBJ1-2, is DAGVTQSPTHLIKTRGQQVTLRCSPKSGHDTVSWYQQALGQGPQFIFQYYEEEERQRGNFPDRFSGHQFPNYSSELNVNALLLGDSALYLCASSRSAAYGYTFGSGTRLTVV.